The present TCR beta chain was sequenced within a study of T cells in tuberculosis. As for the study in general: In South Africa, adults with active tuberculosis were compared with IGRA-negative and latently infected IGRA-positive adolescents.

With 7 bases clipped from V and 6 bases from J, the junction kept 15 bases outside the gene matches. The length of the CDR3 is 17 residues. Germline CDR1 reads WSHSY; CDR2 reads SAAADI. This sample's time point: new active TB diagnosis, blood taken before or within 7 days of starting treatment. This clone was observed a few times. Its specificity is not known. Study-wide findings and caveats: Smaller alpha distances in active tuberculosis partly reflected shorter CDR3-alpha lengths. GMM-specific TCRs were nearer to active tuberculosis alpha repertoires, suggesting expansion.

Sequenced by immunoSEQ multiplex PCR; TCRdb stores in-frame clones only, minus some. The sample yields some 40,000 clones, roughly 95% seen once. Material: PBMCs, obtained at tuberculosis diagnosis. The origin of this receptor is an adult with tuberculosis. The rearrangement joins TRBV10-2 to TRBJ2-3; TRBD2 aligns across 11 bases. The CDR3 DNA reads as TGCGCCAGCAAACCTGGGGGTAGCGGGGGGGCAATTGATACGCAGTATTTT. Translated, it gives CASKPGGSGGAIDTQYF.